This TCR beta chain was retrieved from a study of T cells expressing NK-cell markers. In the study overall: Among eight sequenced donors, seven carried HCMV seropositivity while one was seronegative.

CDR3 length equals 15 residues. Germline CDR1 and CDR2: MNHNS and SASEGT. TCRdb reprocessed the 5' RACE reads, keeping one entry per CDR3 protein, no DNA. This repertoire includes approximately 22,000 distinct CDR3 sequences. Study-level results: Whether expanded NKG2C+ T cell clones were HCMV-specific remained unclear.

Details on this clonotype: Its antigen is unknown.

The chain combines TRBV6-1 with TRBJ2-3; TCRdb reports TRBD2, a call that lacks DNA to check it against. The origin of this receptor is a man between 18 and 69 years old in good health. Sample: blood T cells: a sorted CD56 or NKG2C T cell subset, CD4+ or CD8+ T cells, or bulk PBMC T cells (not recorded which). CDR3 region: CASSGTSGGRDTQYF.